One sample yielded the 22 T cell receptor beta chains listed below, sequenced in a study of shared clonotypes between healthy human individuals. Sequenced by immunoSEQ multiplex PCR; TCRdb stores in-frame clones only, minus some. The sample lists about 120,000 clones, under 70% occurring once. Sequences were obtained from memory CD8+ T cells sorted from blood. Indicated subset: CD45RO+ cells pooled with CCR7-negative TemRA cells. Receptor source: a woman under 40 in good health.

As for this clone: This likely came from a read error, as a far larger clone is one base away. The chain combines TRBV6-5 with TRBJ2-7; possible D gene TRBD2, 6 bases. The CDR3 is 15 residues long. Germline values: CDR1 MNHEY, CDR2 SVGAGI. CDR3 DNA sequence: TGTGCCAGCAGTGACTCGCCGGGAGCTTCGTCCGAGCAGTACTTC. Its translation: CASSDSPGASSEQYF.

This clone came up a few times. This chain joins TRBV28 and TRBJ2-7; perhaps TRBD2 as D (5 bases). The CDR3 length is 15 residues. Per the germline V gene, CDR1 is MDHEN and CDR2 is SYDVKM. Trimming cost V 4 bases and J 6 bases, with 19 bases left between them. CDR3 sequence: CASSSWTHLFGEQYF. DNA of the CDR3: TGTGCCAGCAGTTCTTGGACTCATCTATTTGGCGAGCAGTACTTC.

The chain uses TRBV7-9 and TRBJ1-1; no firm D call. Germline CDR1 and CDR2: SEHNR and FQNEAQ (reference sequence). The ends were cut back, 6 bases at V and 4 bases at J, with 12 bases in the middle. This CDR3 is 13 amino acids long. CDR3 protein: CASRDGRLTEAFF. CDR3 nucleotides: TGTGCCAGCAGAGACGGACGGCTCACTGAAGCTTTCTTT.

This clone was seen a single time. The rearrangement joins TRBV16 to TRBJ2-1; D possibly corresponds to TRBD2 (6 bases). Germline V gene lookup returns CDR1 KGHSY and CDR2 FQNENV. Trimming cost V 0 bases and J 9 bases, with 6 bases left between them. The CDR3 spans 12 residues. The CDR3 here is CASSQSGGEQFF. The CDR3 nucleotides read TGTGCCAGCAGCCAATCGGGAGGTGAGCAGTTCTTC.

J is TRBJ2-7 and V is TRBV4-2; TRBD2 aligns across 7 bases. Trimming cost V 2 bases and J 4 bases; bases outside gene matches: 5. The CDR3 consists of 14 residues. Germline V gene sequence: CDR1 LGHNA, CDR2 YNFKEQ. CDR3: CASSQREDGYEQYF. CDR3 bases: TGTGCCAGCAGCCAACGGGAGGATGGGTACGAGCAGTACTTC.

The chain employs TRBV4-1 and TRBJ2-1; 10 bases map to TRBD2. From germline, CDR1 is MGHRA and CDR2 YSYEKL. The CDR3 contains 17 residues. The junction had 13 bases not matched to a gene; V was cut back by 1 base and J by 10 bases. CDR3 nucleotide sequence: TGCGCCAGCAGCCAAGGAGGGGGTAGCGGGAGGAGATGGGAGCAGTTCTTC. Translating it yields CASSQGGGSGRRWEQFF.

The CDR3 DNA reads TGTGCCAGCAGCTTGGGGGCGGGCGGCCACACTGAAGCTTTCTTT. Protein sequence: CASSLGAGGHTEAFF. V and J are TRBV5-4 and TRBJ1-1; D ambiguous. Germline V gene sequence: CDR1 SGHNT, CDR2 YYREEE (reference sequence). V was cut by 0 bases and J by 3 bases, with 12 bases left in between. This CDR3 comprises 15 residues.

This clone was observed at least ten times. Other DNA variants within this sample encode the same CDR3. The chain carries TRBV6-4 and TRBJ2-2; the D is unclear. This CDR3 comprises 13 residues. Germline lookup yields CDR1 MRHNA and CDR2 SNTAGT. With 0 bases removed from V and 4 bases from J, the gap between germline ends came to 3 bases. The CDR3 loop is CASSDSSTGELFF. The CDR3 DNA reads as TGTGCCAGCAGTGACTCTAGCACCGGGGAGCTGTTTTTT.

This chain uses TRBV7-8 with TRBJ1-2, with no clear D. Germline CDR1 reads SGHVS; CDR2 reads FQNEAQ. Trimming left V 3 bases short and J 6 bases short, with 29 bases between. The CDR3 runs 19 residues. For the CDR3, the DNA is TGTGCCAGCAGCTTCAGGAGGGTAAAGGACCGCAGGAAGGTAGATGGCTACACCTTC. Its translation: CASSFRRVKDRRKVDGYTF.

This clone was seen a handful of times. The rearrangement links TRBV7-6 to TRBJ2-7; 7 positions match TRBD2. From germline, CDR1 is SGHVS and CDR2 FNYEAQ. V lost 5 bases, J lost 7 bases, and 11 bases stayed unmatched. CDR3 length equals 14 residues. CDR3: CASSPRGEIREQYF. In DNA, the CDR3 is TGTGCCAGCAGCCCTCGGGGGGAGATTCGGGAGCAGTACTTC.

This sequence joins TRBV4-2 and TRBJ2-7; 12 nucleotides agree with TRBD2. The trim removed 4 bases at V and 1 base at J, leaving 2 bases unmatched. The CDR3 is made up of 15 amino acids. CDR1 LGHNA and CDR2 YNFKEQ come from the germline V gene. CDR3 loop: CASSRGTSGSYEQYF. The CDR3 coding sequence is TGTGCCAGCAGCCGAGGGACTAGCGGGTCCTACGAGCAGTACTTC.

The CDR3 spells CASSRRLADYYEQYF. The CDR3 DNA is TGTGCCAGCAGCAGACGACTAGCGGATTACTACGAGCAGTACTTC. J is TRBJ2-7 and V is TRBV4-2; 9 bases align to TRBD2. The trim removed 5 bases at V and 3 bases at J, leaving 8 bases unmatched. CDR3 length: 15 residues. The V gene's germline CDR1 is LGHNA and CDR2 YNFKEQ.

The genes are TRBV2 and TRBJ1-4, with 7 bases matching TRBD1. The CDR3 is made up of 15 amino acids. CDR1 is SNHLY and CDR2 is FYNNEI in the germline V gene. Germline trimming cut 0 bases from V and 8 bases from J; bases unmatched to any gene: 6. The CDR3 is CASSEARGQGEKLFF. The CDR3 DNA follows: TGTGCCAGCAGTGAAGCGAGGGGGCAAGGCGAAAAACTGTTTTTT.

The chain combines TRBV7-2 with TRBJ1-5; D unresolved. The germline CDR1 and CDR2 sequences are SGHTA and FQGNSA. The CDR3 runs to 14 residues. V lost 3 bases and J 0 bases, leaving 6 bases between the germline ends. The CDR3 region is CASSLTPSNQPQHF. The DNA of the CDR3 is TGTGCCAGCAGCTTGACCCCTAGCAATCAGCCCCAGCATTTT.

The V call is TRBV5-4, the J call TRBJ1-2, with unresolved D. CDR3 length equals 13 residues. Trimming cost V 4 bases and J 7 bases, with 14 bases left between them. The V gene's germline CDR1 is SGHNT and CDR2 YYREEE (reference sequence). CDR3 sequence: CASSAGVPVGYTF. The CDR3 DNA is TGTGCCAGCAGCGCCGGGGTGCCTGTTGGCTACACCTTC.

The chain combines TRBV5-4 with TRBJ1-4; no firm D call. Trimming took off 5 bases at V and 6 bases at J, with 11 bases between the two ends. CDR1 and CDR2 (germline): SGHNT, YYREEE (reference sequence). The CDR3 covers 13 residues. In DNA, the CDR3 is TGTGCCAGCAGTGAACCCGAGGATGAAAAACTGTTTTTT. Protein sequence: CASSEPEDEKLFF.

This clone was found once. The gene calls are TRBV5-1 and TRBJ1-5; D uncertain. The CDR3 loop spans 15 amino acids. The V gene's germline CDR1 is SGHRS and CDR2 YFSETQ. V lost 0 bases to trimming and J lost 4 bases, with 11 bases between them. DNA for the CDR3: TGCGCCAGCAGCTTGGAAGGCCACCCAAATCAGCCCCAGCATTTT. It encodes CASSLEGHPNQPQHF.

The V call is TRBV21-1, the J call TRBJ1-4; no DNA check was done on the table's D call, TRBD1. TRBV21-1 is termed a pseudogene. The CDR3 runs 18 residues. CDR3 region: CASSNRDSVVATNEKLFF. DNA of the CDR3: TGTGCCAGCAGCAACCGGGACAGCGTAGTTGCAACTAATGAAAAACTGTTTTTT.

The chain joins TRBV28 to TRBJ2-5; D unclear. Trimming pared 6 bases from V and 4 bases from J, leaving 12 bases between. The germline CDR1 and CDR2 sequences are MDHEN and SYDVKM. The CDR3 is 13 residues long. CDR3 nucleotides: TGTGCCAGCAGACCGAGCTCAGGAGAGACCCAGTACTTC. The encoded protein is CASRPSSGETQYF.

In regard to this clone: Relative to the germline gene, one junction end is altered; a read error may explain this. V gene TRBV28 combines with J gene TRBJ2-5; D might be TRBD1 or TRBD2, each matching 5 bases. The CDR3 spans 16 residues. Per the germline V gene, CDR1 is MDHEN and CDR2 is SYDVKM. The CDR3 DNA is TGTGCCAGCAGTTTAACTAGAGGACTCACTAACCAACCACAGGACTTC. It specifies CASSLTRGLTNQPQDF.

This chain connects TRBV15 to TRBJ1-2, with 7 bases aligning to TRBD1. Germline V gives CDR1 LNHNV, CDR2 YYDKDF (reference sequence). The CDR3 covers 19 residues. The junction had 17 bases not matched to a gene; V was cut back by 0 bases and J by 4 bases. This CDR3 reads CATSREEWDRRGAPYGYTF. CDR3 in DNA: TGTGCCACCAGCAGAGAGGAGTGGGACCGCAGGGGGGCCCCCTATGGCTACACCTTC.

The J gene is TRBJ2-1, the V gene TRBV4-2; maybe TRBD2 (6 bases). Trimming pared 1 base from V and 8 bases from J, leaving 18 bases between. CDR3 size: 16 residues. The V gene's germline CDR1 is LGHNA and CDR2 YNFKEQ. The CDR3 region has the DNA TGTGCCAGCAGCCAAGGCGGGATACGGGAAGGGCATGAGCAGTTCTTC. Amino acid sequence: CASSQGGIREGHEQFF.